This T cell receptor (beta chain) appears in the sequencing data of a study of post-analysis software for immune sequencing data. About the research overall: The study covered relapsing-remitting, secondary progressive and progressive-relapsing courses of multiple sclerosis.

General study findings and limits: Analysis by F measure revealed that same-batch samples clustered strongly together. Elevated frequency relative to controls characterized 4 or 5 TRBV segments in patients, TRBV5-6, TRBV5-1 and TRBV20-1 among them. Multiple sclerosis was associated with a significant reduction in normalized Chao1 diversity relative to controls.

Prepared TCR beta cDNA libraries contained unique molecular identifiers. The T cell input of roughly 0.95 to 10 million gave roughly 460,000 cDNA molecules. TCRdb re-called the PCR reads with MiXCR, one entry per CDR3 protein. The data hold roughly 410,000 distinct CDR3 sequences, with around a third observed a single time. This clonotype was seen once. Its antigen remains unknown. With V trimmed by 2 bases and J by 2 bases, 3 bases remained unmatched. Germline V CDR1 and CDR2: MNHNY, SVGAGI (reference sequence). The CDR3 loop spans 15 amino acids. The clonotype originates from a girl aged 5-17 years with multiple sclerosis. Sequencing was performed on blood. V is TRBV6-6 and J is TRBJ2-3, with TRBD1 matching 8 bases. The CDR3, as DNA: TGTGCCAGCAGTTACCAGGACAGGGTCACAGATACGCAGTATTTT. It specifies CASSYQDRVTDTQYF.